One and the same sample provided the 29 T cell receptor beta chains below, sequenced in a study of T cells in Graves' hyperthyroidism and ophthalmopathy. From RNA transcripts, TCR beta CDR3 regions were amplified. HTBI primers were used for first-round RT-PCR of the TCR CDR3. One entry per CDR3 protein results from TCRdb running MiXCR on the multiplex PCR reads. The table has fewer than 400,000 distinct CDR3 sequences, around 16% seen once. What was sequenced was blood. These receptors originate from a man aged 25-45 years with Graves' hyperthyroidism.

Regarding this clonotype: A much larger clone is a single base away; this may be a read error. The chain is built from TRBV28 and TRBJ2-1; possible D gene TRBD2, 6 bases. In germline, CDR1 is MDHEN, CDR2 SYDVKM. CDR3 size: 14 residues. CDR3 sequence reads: CASRGPGLHNERFF. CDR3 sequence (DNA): TGTGCCAGCAGGGGGCCGGGACTCCACAATGAGCGGTTCTTC.

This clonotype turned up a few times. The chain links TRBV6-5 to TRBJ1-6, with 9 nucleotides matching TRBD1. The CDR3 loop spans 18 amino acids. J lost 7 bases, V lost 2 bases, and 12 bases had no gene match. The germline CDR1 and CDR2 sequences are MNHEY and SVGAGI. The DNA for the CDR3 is TGTGCCAGCAGTTACCAATCCCCCCGGGACAGGGTGAATTCACCCCTCCACTTT. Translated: CASSYQSPRDRVNSPLHF.

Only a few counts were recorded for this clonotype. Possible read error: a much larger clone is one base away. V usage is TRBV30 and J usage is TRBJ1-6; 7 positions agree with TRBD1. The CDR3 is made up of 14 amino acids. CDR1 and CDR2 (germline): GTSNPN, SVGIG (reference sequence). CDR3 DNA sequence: TGTGCCTGGAGTGTGACAGGGTATAATTCATCCCTCCACTTT. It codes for CAWSVTGYNSSLHF.

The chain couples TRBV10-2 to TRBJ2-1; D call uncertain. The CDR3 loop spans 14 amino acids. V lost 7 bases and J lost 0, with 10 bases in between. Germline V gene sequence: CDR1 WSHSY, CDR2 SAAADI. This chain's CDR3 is CASMDQSSYNEQFF. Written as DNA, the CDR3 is TGCGCCAGCATGGATCAGAGCTCCTACAATGAGCAGTTCTTC.

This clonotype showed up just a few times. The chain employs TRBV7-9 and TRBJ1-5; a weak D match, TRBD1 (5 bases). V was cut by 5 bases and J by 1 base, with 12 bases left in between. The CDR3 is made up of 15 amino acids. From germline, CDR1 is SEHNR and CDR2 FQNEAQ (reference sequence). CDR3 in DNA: TGTGCCAGCAGCCGGGGGGGATTGAGCAATCAGCCCCAGCATTTT. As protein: CASSRGGLSNQPQHF.

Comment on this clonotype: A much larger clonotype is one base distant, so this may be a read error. CDR3 nucleotides: TGTGCCAGCAGCTCCTCGACAGGGGGAACAGATACGCGGTATTTT. The encoded protein is CASSSSTGGTDTRYF. The chain combines TRBV11-2 with TRBJ2-3; 9 positions agree with TRBD1. This CDR3 contains 15 residues. Germline V gene lookup returns CDR1 SGHAT and CDR2 FQNNGV.

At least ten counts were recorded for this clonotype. CDR3 coding DNA: TGTGCCAGCGCAGCGGGAGGCCTCAATGAGCAGTTCTTC. Its protein product is CASAAGGLNEQFF. This chain joins TRBV12-3 or TRBV12-4 and TRBJ2-1, with TRBD2 matching over 9 bases. The CDR3 totals 13 residues. Trimming at V came to 8 bases and at J to 6 bases, leaving 5 bases not matched to a gene.

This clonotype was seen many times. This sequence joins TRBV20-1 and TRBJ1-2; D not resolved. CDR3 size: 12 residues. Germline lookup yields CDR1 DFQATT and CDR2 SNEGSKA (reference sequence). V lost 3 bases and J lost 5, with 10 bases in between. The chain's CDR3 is CSARGTRYGYTF. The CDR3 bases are TGCAGTGCTAGGGGAACACGATATGGCTACACCTTC.

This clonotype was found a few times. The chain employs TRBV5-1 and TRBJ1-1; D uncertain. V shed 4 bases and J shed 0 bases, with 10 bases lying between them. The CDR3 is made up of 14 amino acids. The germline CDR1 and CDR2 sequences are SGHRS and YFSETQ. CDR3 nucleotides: TGCGCCAGCAGCCCCCAGGATATGAACACTGAAGCTTTCTTT. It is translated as CASSPQDMNTEAFF. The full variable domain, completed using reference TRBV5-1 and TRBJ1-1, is KAGVTQTPRYLIKTRGQQVTLSCSPISGHRSVSWYQQTPGQGLQFLFEYFSETQRNKGNFPGRFSGRQFSNSRSEMNVSTLELGDSALYLCASSPQDMNTEAFFGQGTRLTVV.

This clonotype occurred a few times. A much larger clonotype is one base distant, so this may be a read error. The CDR3 coding sequence is TGTGCCGGCAGTTCCAGACAGGATGACTACACCTTC. It is translated as CAGSSRQDDYTF. The V and J genes are TRBV28 and TRBJ1-2; TRBD1 might be the D (6 bases). Germline CDR1 reads MDHEN; CDR2 reads SYDVKM. This CDR3 contains 12 residues.

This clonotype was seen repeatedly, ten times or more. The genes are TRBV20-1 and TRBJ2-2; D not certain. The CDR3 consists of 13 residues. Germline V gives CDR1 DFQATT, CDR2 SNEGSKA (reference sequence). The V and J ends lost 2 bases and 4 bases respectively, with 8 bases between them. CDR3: CSARRTGTGELFF. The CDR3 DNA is TGCAGTGCTAGACGGACGGGCACCGGGGAGCTGTTTTTT.

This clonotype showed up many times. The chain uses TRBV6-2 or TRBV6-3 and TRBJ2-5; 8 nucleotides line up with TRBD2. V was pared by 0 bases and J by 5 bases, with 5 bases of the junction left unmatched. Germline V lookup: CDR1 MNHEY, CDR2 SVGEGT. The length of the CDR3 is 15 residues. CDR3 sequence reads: CASSYSKASGETQYF. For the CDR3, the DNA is TGTGCCAGCAGTTACTCGAAGGCTAGCGGGGAGACCCAGTACTTC.

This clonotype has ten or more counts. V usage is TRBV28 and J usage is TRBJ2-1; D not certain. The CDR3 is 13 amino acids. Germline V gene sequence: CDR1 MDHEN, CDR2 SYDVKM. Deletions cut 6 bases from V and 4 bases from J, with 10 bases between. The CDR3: CASSPSPYNEQFF. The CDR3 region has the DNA TGTGCCAGCAGCCCCTCTCCTTACAATGAGCAGTTCTTC. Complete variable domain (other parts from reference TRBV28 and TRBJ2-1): DVKVTQSSRYLVKRTGEKVFLECVQDMDHENMFWYRQDPGLGLRLIYFSYDVKMKEKGDIPEGYSVSREKKERFSLILESASTNQTSMYLCASSPSPYNEQFFGPGTRLTVL.

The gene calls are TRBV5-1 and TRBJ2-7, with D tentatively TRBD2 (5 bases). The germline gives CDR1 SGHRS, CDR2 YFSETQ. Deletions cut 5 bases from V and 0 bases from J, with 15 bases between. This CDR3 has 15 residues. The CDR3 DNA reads TGCGCCAGCAGTTCCGGTGGGGAGAGCTCCTACGAGCAGTACTTC. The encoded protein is CASSSGGESSYEQYF.

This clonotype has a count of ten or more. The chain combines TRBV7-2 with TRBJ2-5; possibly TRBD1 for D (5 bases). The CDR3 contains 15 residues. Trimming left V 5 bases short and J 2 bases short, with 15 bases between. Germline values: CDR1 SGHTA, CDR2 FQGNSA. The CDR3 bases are TGTGCCAGCAGCACCGACAGACAAATACAAGAGACCCAGTACTTC. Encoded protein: CASSTDRQIQETQYF.

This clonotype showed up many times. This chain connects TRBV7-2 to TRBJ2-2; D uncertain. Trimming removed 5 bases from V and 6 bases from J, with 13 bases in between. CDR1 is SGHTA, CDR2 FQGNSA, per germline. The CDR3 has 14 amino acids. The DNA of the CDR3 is TGTGCCAGCAGCCCCTTTATTAACCCCGGGGAGCTGTTTTTT. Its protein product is CASSPFINPGELFF.

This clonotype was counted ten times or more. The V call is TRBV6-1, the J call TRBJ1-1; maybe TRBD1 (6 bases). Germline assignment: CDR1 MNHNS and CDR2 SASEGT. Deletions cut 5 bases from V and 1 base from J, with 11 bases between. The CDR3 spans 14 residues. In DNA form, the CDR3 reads TGTGCCAGCAGTAACAGGGCGGGGAACACTGAAGCTTTCTTT. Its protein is CASSNRAGNTEAFF.

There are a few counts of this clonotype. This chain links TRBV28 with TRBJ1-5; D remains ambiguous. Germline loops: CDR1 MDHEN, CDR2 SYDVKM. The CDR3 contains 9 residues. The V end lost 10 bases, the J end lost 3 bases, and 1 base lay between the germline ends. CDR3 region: CATNQPQHF. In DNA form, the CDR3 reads TGTGCCACCAATCAGCCCCAGCATTTT.

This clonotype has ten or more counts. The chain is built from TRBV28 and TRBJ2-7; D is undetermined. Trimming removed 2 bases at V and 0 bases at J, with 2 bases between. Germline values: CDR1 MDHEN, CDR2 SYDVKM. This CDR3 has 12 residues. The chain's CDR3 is CASSLSSYEQYF. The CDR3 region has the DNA TGTGCCAGCAGTTTAAGCTCCTACGAGCAGTACTTC.

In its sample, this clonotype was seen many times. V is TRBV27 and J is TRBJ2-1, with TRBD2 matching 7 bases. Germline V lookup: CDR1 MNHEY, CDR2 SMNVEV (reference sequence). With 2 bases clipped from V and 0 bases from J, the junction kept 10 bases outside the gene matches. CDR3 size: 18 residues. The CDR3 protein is CASSLGLADTSSYNEQFF. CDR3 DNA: TGTGCCAGCAGTTTAGGCCTAGCGGACACGAGCTCCTACAATGAGCAGTTCTTC.

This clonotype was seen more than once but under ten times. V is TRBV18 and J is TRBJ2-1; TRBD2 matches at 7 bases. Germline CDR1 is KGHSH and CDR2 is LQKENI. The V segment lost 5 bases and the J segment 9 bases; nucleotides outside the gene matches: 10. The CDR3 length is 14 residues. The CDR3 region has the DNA TGTGCCAGCTCAGTTAGCGGGTCGCCCCCTGAGCAGTTCTTC. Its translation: CASSVSGSPPEQFF.

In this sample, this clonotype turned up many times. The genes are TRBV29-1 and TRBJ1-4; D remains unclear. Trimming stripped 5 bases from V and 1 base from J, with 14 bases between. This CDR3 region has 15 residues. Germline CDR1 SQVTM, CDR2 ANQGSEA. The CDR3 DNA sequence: TGCAGCGTTCGCCCCCCCGGTGGAACTAATGAAAAACTGTTTTTT. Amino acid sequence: CSVRPPGGTNEKLFF.

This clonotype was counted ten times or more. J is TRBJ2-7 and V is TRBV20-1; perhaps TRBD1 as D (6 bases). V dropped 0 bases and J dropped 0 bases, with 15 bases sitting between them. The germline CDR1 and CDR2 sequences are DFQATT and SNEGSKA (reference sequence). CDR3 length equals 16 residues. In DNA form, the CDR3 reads TGCAGTGCTAGAGATAATGACAGGACGAGCTCCTACGAGCAGTACTTC. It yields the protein CSARDNDRTSSYEQYF.

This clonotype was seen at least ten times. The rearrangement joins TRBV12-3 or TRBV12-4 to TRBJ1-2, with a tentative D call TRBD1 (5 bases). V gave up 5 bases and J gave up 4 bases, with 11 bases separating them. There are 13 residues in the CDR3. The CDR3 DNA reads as TGTGCCAGCAGTCGACAGACAGTCTATGGCTACACCTTC. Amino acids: CASSRQTVYGYTF.

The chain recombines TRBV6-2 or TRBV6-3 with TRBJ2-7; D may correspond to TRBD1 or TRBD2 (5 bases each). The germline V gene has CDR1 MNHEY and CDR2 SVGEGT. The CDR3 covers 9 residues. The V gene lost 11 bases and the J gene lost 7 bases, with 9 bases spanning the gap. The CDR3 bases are TGTGCCGGGGGAGTTGAGCAGTACTTC. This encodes CAGGVEQYF.

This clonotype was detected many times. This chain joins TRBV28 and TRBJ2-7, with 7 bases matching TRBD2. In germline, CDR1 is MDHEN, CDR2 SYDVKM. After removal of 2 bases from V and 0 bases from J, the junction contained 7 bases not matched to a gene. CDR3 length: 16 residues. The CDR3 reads CASSLHRTRISYEQYF. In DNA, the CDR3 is TGTGCCAGCAGTTTACACAGGACTAGGATCTCCTACGAGCAGTACTTC.

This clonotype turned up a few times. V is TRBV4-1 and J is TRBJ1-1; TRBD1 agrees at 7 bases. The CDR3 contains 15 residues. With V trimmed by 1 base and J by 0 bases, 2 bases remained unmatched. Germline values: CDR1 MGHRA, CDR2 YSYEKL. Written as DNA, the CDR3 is TGCGCCAGCAGCCAAGGCAGGGGGTTGAACACTGAAGCTTTCTTT. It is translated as CASSQGRGLNTEAFF.

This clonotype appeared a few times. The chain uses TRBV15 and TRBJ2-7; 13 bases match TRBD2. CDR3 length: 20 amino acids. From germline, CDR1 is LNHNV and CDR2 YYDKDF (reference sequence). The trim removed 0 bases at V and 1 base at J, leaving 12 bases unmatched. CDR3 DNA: TGTGCCACCAGCAGAGATTTTAGTCGACTAGCGGGAGGCCCGTCCTACGAGCAGTACTTC. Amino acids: CATSRDFSRLAGGPSYEQYF.

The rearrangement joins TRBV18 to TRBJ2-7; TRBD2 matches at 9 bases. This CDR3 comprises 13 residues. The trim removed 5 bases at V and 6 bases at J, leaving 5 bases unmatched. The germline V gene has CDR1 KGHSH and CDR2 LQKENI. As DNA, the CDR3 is TGTGCCAGCTCAACGGGACTAGCTGGCGAGCAGTACTTC. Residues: CASSTGLAGEQYF.